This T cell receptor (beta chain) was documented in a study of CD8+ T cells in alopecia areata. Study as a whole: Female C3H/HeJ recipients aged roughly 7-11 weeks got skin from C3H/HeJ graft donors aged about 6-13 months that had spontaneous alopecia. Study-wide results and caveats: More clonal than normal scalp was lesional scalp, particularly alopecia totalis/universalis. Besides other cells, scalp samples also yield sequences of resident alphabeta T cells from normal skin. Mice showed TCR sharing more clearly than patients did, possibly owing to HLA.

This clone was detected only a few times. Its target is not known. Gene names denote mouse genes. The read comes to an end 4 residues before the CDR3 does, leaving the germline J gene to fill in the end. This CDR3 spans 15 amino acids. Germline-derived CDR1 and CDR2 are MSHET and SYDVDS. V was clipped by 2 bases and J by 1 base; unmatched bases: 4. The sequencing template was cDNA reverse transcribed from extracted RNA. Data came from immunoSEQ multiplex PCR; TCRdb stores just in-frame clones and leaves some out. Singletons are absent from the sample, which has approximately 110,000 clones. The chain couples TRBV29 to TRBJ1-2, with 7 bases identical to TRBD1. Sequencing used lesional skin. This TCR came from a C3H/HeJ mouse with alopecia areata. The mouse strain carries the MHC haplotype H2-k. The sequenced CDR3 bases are TGTGCTAGCAGTTTAAACAGGGGAGGAAACTCC. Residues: CASSLNRGGNS. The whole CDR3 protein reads CASSLNRGGNSDYTF.